Reported below is one T cell receptor (beta chain). The antigen is undetermined. The CDR3 length is 13 residues. The germline V gene has CDR1 SGHTA and CDR2 FQGNSA. V gave up 1 base and J gave up 5 bases, with 9 bases separating them. This entry comes from a study of T cells in Graves' hyperthyroidism and ophthalmopathy. The authors took PBMCs from roughly 9.7 ml fresh peripheral blood. It was RNA transcripts that yielded the amplified TCR beta CDR3 regions. HTBI primers were the set used in a first-round RT-PCR of the TCR CDR3. TCRdb reprocessed the multiplex PCR reads via MiXCR and lists one record per CDR3 protein. The table has tens of thousands of distinct CDR3 sequences, 53% seen once. Regarding the study as a whole: With a median lead of around 5.9 months before onset, the model predicted ophthalmopathy. Separation of ophthalmopathy from stable hyperthyroidism was achieved by a 13 V-J model.

The sample comprised blood. The chain links TRBV7-2 to TRBJ2-7; TRBD2 might be the D (6 bases). This TCR came from an older woman with Graves' ophthalmopathy. CDR3 sequence reads: CASSLVEGNEQYF. CDR3 bases: TGTGCCAGCAGCTTAGTGGAGGGAAACGAGCAGTACTTC. The full variable domain, its missing parts supplied by reference TRBV7-2 and TRBJ2-7, is GAGVSQSPSNKVTEKGKDVELRCDPISGHTALYWYRQSLGQGLEFLIYFQGNSAPDKSGLPSDRFSAERTGGSVSTLTIQRTQQEDSAVYLCASSLVEGNEQYFGPGTRLTVT.